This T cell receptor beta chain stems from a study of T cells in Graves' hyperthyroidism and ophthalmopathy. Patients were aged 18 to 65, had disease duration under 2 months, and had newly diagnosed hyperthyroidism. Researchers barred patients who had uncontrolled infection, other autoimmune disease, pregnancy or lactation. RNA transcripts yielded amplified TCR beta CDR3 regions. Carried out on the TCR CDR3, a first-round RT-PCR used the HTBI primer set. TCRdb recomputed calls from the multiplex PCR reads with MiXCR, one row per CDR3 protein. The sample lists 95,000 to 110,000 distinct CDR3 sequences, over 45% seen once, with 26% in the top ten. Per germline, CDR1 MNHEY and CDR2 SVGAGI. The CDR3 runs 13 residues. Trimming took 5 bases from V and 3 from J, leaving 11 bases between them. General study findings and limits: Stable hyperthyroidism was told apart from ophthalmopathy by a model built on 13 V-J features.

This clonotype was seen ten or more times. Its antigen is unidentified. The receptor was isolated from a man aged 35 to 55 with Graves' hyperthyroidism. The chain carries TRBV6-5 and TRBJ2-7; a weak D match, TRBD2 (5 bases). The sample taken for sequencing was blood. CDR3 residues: CASSPGSVYEQYF. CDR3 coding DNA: TGTGCCAGCAGTCCGGGGTCTGTCTACGAGCAGTACTTC.